These 22 T cell receptor beta chains were sequenced from one sample in a study of read filtering for tumor transcriptome and immune sequencing. Molecular barcoded adaptors covering alpha/delta and beta/gamma chains were used on 400 ng RNA. TCRdb reprocessed the reads via MiXCR and lists one record per CDR3 protein. This table has approximately 24,000 distinct CDR3 sequences, 22% appearing once. The sequenced sample was a population of CD138-negative cells sorted from bone marrow. These receptors all stem from a donor aged 40 or over with multiple myeloma.

Comments on this clonotype: No conserved phenylalanine or tryptophan is present at the end of the CDR3, so a read error is the likely explanation. The rearrangement uses TRBV5-1 and TRBJ1-1; tentative D call: TRBD1 (5 bases). The germline V gene encodes CDR1 SGHRS and CDR2 YFSETQ. The CDR3 is made up of 13 amino acids. The CDR3 coding sequence is TGCACCAGCAGCTCTTTTAGGGGCACTGAAGCTTTCCTT. The encoded protein is CTSSSFRGTEAFL.

The sample holds many counts of this clonotype. This sequence joins TRBV11-2 and TRBJ2-3; 9 nucleotides agree with TRBD1. Unmatched junction bases numbered 5, after V lost 3 bases and J lost 4 bases. Germline V gene data show CDR1 as SGHAT and CDR2 as FQNNGV. This CDR3 has 15 residues. CDR3 in DNA: TGTGCCAGCAGCTTGACCGGGACAGGGCCAGATACGCAGTATTTT. Its protein product is CASSLTGTGPDTQYF.

The gene calls are TRBV7-3 and TRBJ2-1; possibly TRBD2 for D (6 bases). V lost 3 bases and J lost 10, with 13 bases in between. The CDR3 loop spans 13 amino acids. Germline-derived CDR1 and CDR2 are SGHTA and FQGTGA. This chain's CDR3 is CASSFGGPDEQFF. The CDR3 coding sequence is TGTGCCAGCAGCTTCGGGGGACCCGACGAGCAGTTCTTC.

In its sample, this clonotype was seen many times. This sequence joins TRBV6-4 and TRBJ2-4; D is ambiguous. V dropped 3 bases and J dropped 1 base, with 7 bases sitting between them. The CDR3 has 14 residues. Germline V lookup: CDR1 MRHNA, CDR2 SNTAGT. DNA of the CDR3: TGTGCCAGCAGTGAGAAAGGGGCCAAAAACATTCAGTACTTC. Protein: CASSEKGAKNIQYF.

Comment on this clonotype: Being one base from a much bigger clone, this may be a read error. The chain carries TRBV20-1 and TRBJ2-5; D may be TRBD2 (6 bases). The CDR3 extends over 14 amino acids. Looked up from germline, CDR1 is DFQATT and CDR2 is SNEGSKA (reference sequence). V lost 3 bases and J lost 5, with 16 bases in between. The CDR3, as DNA: TGCAGTGCTAGGTGGGACTGGGGTTTGGAGACCCAGTACTTC. Translated, it gives CSARWDWGLETQYF.

This sequence joins TRBV20-1 and TRBJ2-7; 7 positions match TRBD2. With 6 bases clipped from V and 7 bases from J, the junction kept 6 bases outside the gene matches. The germline CDR1 and CDR2 sequences are DFQATT and SNEGSKA (reference sequence). CDR3 length: 11 amino acids. This chain's CDR3 is CSAAISGEQYF. The CDR3 DNA is TGCAGTGCAGCGATTAGCGGGGAGCAGTACTTC.

The chain carries TRBV19 and TRBJ1-5; 10 bases align to TRBD1. The CDR3 sequence is 17 residues long. V was clipped by 2 bases and J by 7 bases; unmatched bases: 11. Germline CDR1 and CDR2: LNHDA and SQIVND (reference sequence). The CDR3 DNA follows: TGTGCCAGTAGTATATTTAGGGGACAGGGGATGCAACAGCCCCAGCATTTT. Its translation: CASSIFRGQGMQQPQHF.

This clonotype occurred many times. The gene calls are TRBV14 and TRBJ2-5; D tentatively reads TRBD1 or TRBD2 (5 bases each). This CDR3 is 13 amino acids long. Trimming pared 4 bases from V and 7 bases from J, leaving 13 bases between. The germline V gene encodes CDR1 SGHDN and CDR2 FVKESK. For the CDR3, the DNA is TGTGCCAGCAGCCGGGACCCTCGTGGGACCCAGTACTTC. Translation: CASSRDPRGTQYF.

This clonotype is medium-sized by share. The chain links TRBV13 to TRBJ2-2; perhaps D is TRBD1 or TRBD2 (5 bases each). The CDR3 totals 16 residues. Germline values: CDR1 PRHDT, CDR2 FYEKMQ (reference sequence). V lost 2 bases and J 7 bases, leaving 17 bases between the germline ends. This chain's CDR3 is CASSLRRGPRDGELFF. The CDR3 DNA is TGTGCCAGCAGCTTACGACGGGGCCCGAGAGACGGGGAGCTGTTTTTT.

The genes are TRBV28 and TRBJ2-7; TRBD2 is a possible D gene (5 bases). Trimming removed 6 bases from V and 3 bases from J, with 12 bases in between. Germline V gives CDR1 MDHEN, CDR2 SYDVKM. This CDR3 is built from 13 residues. The CDR3 DNA follows: TGTGCCAGCAGGGCCGGACGGGGCTACGAGCAGTACTTC. This translates into CASRAGRGYEQYF.

This clonotype turned up a few times. The chain recombines TRBV4-1 with TRBJ2-2; the D is unclear. Germline CDR1 and CDR2: MGHRA and YSYEKL. V lost 1 base and J 7 bases, leaving 4 bases between the germline ends. This CDR3 has 12 amino acids. CDR3 region: CASSQVLGELFF. The CDR3 DNA follows: TGCGCCAGCAGCCAAGTTCTCGGGGAGCTGTTTTTT.

This clonotype was detected many times. The chain employs TRBV19 and TRBJ2-2; 11 bases are shared with TRBD1. Trimming removed 7 bases from V and 7 bases from J; junction bases left unmatched: 5. This CDR3 is 14 amino acids long. CDR1 and CDR2 from the germline V gene are LNHDA and SQIVND (reference sequence). The CDR3 DNA follows: TGTGCCAGTAATCTGGACAGGGGGCGCGGGGAGCTGTTTTTT. It translates to CASNLDRGRGELFF. The whole variable domain, remainder taken from reference TRBV19 and TRBJ2-2, is DGGITQSPKYLFRKEGQNVTLSCEQNLNHDAMYWYRQDPGQGLRLIYYSQIVNDFQKGDIAEGYSVSREKKESFPLTVTSAQKNPTAFYLCASNLDRGRGELFFGEGSRLTVL.

V and J are TRBV11-1 and TRBJ2-1; 8 bases fit TRBD1. The J segment lost 4 bases and the V segment lost 6 bases, leaving 5 bases of the junction unmatched. Looked up from germline, CDR1 is SGHAT and CDR2 is FQDESV (reference sequence). This CDR3 has 14 residues. The CDR3 reads CASRSGGAYNEQFF. In DNA, the CDR3 is TGTGCCAGCAGATCAGGGGGCGCATACAATGAGCAGTTCTTC.

This rearrangement joins TRBV12-3 or TRBV12-4 to TRBJ1-1; TRBD1 agrees at 8 bases. The trim removed 5 bases at V and 5 bases at J, leaving 4 bases unmatched. The CDR3 extends over 13 amino acids. The CDR3, as DNA: TGTGCCAGCAGTCCGGACAGGGAGACTGAAGCTTTCTTT. This gives the protein CASSPDRETEAFF.

This clonotype was detected many times. The chain uses TRBV6-1 and TRBJ2-5; 12 nucleotides agree with TRBD1. V was pared by 4 bases and J by 5 bases, with 5 bases of the junction left unmatched. Germline V gene lookup returns CDR1 MNHNS and CDR2 SASEGT. The CDR3 has 15 residues. CDR3 residues: CASSGRDRGLETQYF. DNA for the CDR3: TGTGCCAGCAGTGGCCGGGACAGGGGGCTGGAGACCCAGTACTTC.

The rearrangement joins TRBV6-5 to TRBJ1-1; TRBD1 matches 7 bases. CDR1 is MNHEY, CDR2 SVGAGI, per germline. The CDR3 spans 15 residues. With V trimmed by 1 base and J by 4 bases, 6 bases remained unmatched. As DNA, the CDR3 is TGTGCCAGCAGTTACTTGACAGGGCGCGGCACTGAAGCTTTCTTT. It encodes CASSYLTGRGTEAFF.

In its sample, this clonotype was seen many times. The chain joins TRBV20-1 to TRBJ2-5, with TRBD2 matching 9 bases. The CDR3 is made up of 16 amino acids. Germline values: CDR1 DFQATT, CDR2 SNEGSKA (reference sequence). The V and J ends lost 6 bases and 5 bases, in that order; junction bases with no gene match: 16. DNA of the CDR3: TGCAGTGCCCGCCCAAGCGGGGGGCTTATGGGGGAGACCCAGTACTTC. Amino acids: CSARPSGGLMGETQYF.

As for this clonotype: Possible read error: a much larger clone is one base away. Lacking the conserved final phenylalanine or tryptophan, this CDR3 likely reflects a read error. The chain links TRBV6-2 or TRBV6-3 to TRBJ2-3; tentative D call: TRBD1 (7 bases). Trimming left V 6 bases short and J 7 bases short, with 26 bases between. The germline V gene encodes CDR1 MNHEY and CDR2 SVGEGT. The CDR3 loop spans 17 amino acids. CDR3 sequence: CASSSSDRVGGRNTQYL. DNA for the CDR3: TGTGCCAGCAGCTCAAGCGACAGGGTCGGAGGGCGTAATACGCAGTATTTA.

This clonotype was recorded many times. The rearrangement links TRBV7-2 to TRBJ1-6, with 8 bases matching TRBD1. After removal of 4 bases from V and 7 bases from J, the junction contained 3 bases not matched to a gene. This CDR3 is 14 amino acids long. Germline assignment: CDR1 SGHTA and CDR2 FQGNSA. The CDR3 coding sequence is TGTGCCAGCAGCTGGCGGGACAGGAATTCACCCCTCCACTTT. Translating gives CASSWRDRNSPLHF.

V is TRBV20-1 and J is TRBJ2-3; 10 nucleotides match TRBD1. This CDR3 comprises 15 residues. Germline values: CDR1 DFQATT, CDR2 SNEGSKA (reference sequence). The V gene end was trimmed by 0 bases and the J gene end by 3 bases; junction bases not matched to a gene: 3. For the CDR3, the DNA is TGCAGTGCTAGAGATTGGGGACAGGGGACAGATACGCAGTATTTT. It encodes CSARDWGQGTDTQYF.

Relative to its sample, this clonotype is medium-sized (0.01 to 0.1%). This chain connects TRBV9 to TRBJ2-1; D is ambiguous. V dropped 0 bases and J dropped 7 bases, with 11 bases sitting between them. The CDR3 totals 14 residues. The germline V gene has CDR1 SGDLS and CDR2 YYNGEE. CDR3 loop: CASSVDSRRNEQFF. The CDR3 DNA sequence: TGTGCCAGCAGCGTAGACTCCCGACGAAATGAGCAGTTCTTC.

This clonotype was observed at least ten times. The chain carries TRBV5-6 and TRBJ2-1; D gene unclear. With 6 bases removed from V and 7 bases from J, the gap between germline ends came to 11 bases. This CDR3 comprises 12 residues. The germline gives CDR1 SGHDT, CDR2 YYEEEE. The CDR3 DNA reads as TGTGCCAGCAATGGGGTAGGGAATGAGCAGTTCTTC. This gives the protein CASNGVGNEQFF.